Below, 18 T cell receptor beta chains from the same sample are listed, as sequenced in a study of T cells in tuberculosis. Libraries were prepared by immunoSEQ multiplex PCR; TCRdb keeps only in-frame clonotypes and omits some of them. Here the sample spans roughly 35,000 clones, roughly nine tenths being singletons. The sample taken for sequencing was PBMCs. The receptors here all came from a donor aged 5-35 years with latent tuberculosis or without tuberculosis infection.

V gene TRBV27 combines with J gene TRBJ2-5; 9 bases are a match to TRBD2. The CDR3 runs 15 residues. The V gene end was trimmed by 4 bases and the J gene end by 5 bases; junction bases not matched to a gene: 8. The germline V gene has CDR1 MNHEY and CDR2 SMNVEV (reference sequence). The CDR3: CASSSGGRGGETQYF. In nucleotides, the CDR3 is TGTGCCAGCAGTTCCGGCGGGAGGGGAGGGGAGACCCAGTACTTC.

The chain couples TRBV20-1 to TRBJ1-2; the D is unclear. There are 11 residues in the CDR3. Germline assignment: CDR1 DFQATT and CDR2 SNEGSKA (reference sequence). Between the trimmed V and J ends, which lost 1 base and 8 bases, there was a span of 8 bases. The CDR3 nucleotides read TGCAGTGCTAGAGGTTTTCGGGGCTACACCTTC. It encodes CSARGFRGYTF.

This rearrangement joins TRBV7-9 to TRBJ2-6, with 8 bases fitting TRBD1. This CDR3 comprises 16 residues. V trimming: 3 bases; J trimming: 0 bases; junction bases outside the gene matches: 1. The germline CDR1 and CDR2 sequences are SEHNR and FQNEAQ (reference sequence). The CDR3 sequence is CASSFGTGSGANVLTF. The CDR3 DNA reads as TGTGCCAGCAGCTTTGGGACAGGCTCTGGGGCCAACGTCCTGACTTTC.

As to this clone: At the DNA level, this CDR3 is encoded by other sequences in the same sample as well. V is TRBV29-1 and J is TRBJ1-1, with D possibly TRBD1 on 6 matching bases. Per germline, CDR1 SQVTM and CDR2 ANQGSEA. CDR3 length equals 19 residues. V lost 6 bases and J lost 2, with 31 bases in between. CDR3 nucleotide sequence: TGCAGCGTGGCCCCTGTAGGACAGCGGGAGGTAGGGGGAAACACTGAAGCTTTCTTT. Its protein product is CSVAPVGQREVGGNTEAFF.

The chain is built from TRBV4-3 and TRBJ1-4; D is possibly TRBD1 (6 bases). There are 15 residues in the CDR3. From germline, CDR1 is LGHNA and CDR2 YSLEER. The V gene lost 3 bases and the J gene lost 9 bases, with 17 bases spanning the gap. The CDR3 reads CASSQADRVLQKLFF. As DNA, the CDR3 is TGCGCCAGCAGCCAGGCGGACAGAGTTCTCCAAAAACTGTTTTTT.

The chain couples TRBV7-2 to TRBJ2-7; 7 nucleotides align to TRBD1. The CDR3 has 14 residues. Germline values: CDR1 SGHTA, CDR2 FQGNSA. The J segment lost 2 bases and the V segment lost 5 bases, leaving 6 bases of the junction unmatched. CDR3 sequence (DNA): TGTGCCAGCAGCCTAAACAGGGGCCCCTACGAGCAGTACTTC. It codes for CASSLNRGPYEQYF.

This chain connects TRBV15 to TRBJ1-2, with a tentative D call TRBD1 (5 bases). The CDR3 length is 13 residues. Trimming cost V 6 bases and J 8 bases, with 16 bases left between them. Per the germline V gene, CDR1 is LNHNV and CDR2 is YYDKDF (reference sequence). The CDR3 coding sequence is TGTGCCACCAGTTTACCTCAGGGCTACGGCTACACCTTC. This sequence encodes CATSLPQGYGYTF. Complete variable domain (other parts from reference TRBV15 and TRBJ1-2): DAMVIQNPRYQVTQFGKPVTLSCSQTLNHNVMYWYQQKSSQAPKLLFHYYDKDFNNEADTPDNFQSRRPNTSFCFLDIRSPGLGDTAMYLCATSLPQGYGYTFGSGTRLTVV.

The chain combines TRBV7-2 with TRBJ2-4; 7 bases align to TRBD1. The CDR3 is 16 residues long. The germline CDR1 and CDR2 sequences are SGHTA and FQGNSA. V shed 5 bases, J shed 0 bases, and the junction held 7 bases outside the gene matches. DNA for the CDR3: TGTGCCAGCAGCCCGGGACAGCTTCTAGCCAAAAACATTCAGTACTTC. Translated: CASSPGQLLAKNIQYF.

The chain links TRBV5-5 to TRBJ1-2; 7 nucleotides agree with TRBD1. J lost 4 bases, V lost 2 bases, and 5 bases had no gene match. The length of the CDR3 is 14 residues. CDR1 is SGHKS and CDR2 is YYEKEE in the germline V gene (reference sequence). The CDR3 sequence: CASSLRQGVYGYTF. The CDR3 DNA reads as TGTGCCAGCAGCTTACGGCAGGGGGTCTATGGCTACACCTTC.

V usage is TRBV7-9 and J usage is TRBJ1-4, with D maybe TRBD1 (5 bases). CDR3 length equals 14 residues. Trimming took off 2 bases at V and 7 bases at J, with 11 bases between the two ends. Germline V gene sequence: CDR1 SEHNR, CDR2 FQNEAQ (reference sequence). The CDR3 sequence is CASSLRTGGEKLFF. CDR3 DNA sequence: TGTGCCAGCAGCTTAAGGACCGGGGGTGAAAAACTGTTTTTT. The variable domain in full, with the rest retrieved from reference TRBV7-9 and TRBJ1-4, is DTGVSQNPRHKITKRGQNVTFRCDPISEHNRLYWYRQTLGQGPEFLTYFQNEAQLEKSRLLSDRFSAERPKGSFSTLEIQRTEQGDSAMYLCASSLRTGGEKLFFGSGTQLSVL.

The chain carries TRBV7-2 and TRBJ2-7; D gene ambiguous. The CDR3 has 13 residues. V dropped 0 bases and J dropped 3 bases, with 6 bases sitting between them. CDR1 is SGHTA, CDR2 FQGNSA, per germline. CDR3 sequence (DNA): TGTGCCAGCAGCTTAGCAGGCGGCTACGAGCAGTACTTC. Translation: CASSLAGGYEQYF. Full variable domain (rest looked up from reference TRBV7-2 and TRBJ2-7): GAGVSQSPSNKVTEKGKDVELRCDPISGHTALYWYRQSLGQGLEFLIYFQGNSAPDKSGLPSDRFSAERTGGSVSTLTIQRTQQEDSAVYLCASSLAGGYEQYFGPGTRLTVT.

This clone was seen only a few times. The chain combines TRBV5-1 with TRBJ1-4; D possibly corresponds to TRBD1 (6 bases). CDR3 length equals 13 residues. Trimming removed 4 bases from V and 8 bases from J, with 12 bases in between. The germline V gene encodes CDR1 SGHRS and CDR2 YFSETQ. The CDR3 protein is CASSGGSGEKLFF. The CDR3 nucleotides are TGCGCCAGCAGCGGGGGCAGTGGGGAAAAACTGTTTTTT.

This sequence joins TRBV7-2 and TRBJ2-5, with D perhaps matching TRBD2 (7 bases). The CDR3 is 16 residues long. Looked up from germline, CDR1 is SGHTA and CDR2 is FQGNSA. Trimming took 4 bases from V and 5 from J, leaving 20 bases between them. CDR3 sequence reads: CASSSVAGAEEETQYF. DNA of the CDR3: TGTGCCAGCAGCTCAGTGGCGGGGGCTGAGGAGGAGACCCAGTACTTC.

The chain combines TRBV14 with TRBJ2-7; D not certain. The CDR3 sequence is 15 residues long. The germline V and J ends were trimmed by 1 base and 3 bases, with 13 bases remaining between them. The germline V gene has CDR1 SGHDN and CDR2 FVKESK. CDR3 DNA sequence: TGTGCCAGCAGCCAAGTTGGGCAGGCCTTCTACGAGCAGTACTTC. Translating gives CASSQVGQAFYEQYF.

This chain links TRBV4-3 with TRBJ2-7; D gene ambiguous. CDR1 and CDR2 from the germline V gene are LGHNA and YSLEER. This CDR3 is built from 17 residues. Trimming took off 0 bases at V and 0 bases at J, with 15 bases between the two ends. CDR3 residues: CASSQDHGRLFSYEQYF. In DNA form, the CDR3 reads TGCGCCAGCAGCCAAGATCATGGCAGACTCTTCTCCTACGAGCAGTACTTC.

J is TRBJ2-2 and V is TRBV4-3; D unclear. The V gene's germline CDR1 is LGHNA and CDR2 YSLEER. The CDR3 consists of 15 residues. Trimming cost V 1 base and J 7 bases, with 13 bases left between them. Written as DNA, the CDR3 is TGCGCCAGCAGCCAAGCCCCAGTCCCCCACGGGGAGCTGTTTTTT. Protein product: CASSQAPVPHGELFF.

The gene calls are TRBV7-8 and TRBJ2-2, with a tentative D call TRBD1 (6 bases). CDR3 size: 17 residues. Trimming removed 2 bases from V and 9 bases from J, with 22 bases in between. Germline V gene lookup returns CDR1 SGHVS and CDR2 FQNEAQ. The CDR3 loop reads CASSLPRDKGLRRELFF. The CDR3 coding sequence is TGTGCCAGCAGCTTACCTCGGGACAAGGGCCTCCGCCGGGAGCTGTTTTTT.

The chain couples TRBV15 to TRBJ1-2; 8 bases fit TRBD1. This CDR3 spans 14 amino acids. The germline V gene has CDR1 LNHNV and CDR2 YYDKDF (reference sequence). V lost 4 bases, J lost 4 bases, and 5 bases stayed unmatched. This chain's CDR3 is CATSTRTGSYGYTF. The CDR3 nucleotides are TGTGCCACCAGCACCCGGACAGGGAGCTATGGCTACACCTTC.